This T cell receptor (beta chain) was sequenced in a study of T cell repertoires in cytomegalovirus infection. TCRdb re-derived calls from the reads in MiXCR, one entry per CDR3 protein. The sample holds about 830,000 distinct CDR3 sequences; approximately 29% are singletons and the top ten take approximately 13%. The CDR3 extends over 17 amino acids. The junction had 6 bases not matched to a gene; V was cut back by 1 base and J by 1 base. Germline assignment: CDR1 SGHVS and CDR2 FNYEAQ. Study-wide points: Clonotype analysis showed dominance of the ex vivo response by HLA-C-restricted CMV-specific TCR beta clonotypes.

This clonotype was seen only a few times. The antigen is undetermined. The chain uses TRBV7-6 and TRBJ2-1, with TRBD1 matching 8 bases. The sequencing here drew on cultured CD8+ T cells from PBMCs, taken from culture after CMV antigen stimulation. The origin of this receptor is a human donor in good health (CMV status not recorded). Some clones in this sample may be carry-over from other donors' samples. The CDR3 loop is CASSLVTGDWSYNEQFF. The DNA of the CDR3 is TGTGCCAGCAGCTTAGTGACAGGGGATTGGTCCTACAATGAGCAGTTCTTC.